This TCR beta chain appears in the sequencing data of a study of shared clonotypes between healthy human individuals. Whole-study results and caveats: Relative to clonotypes present in all four donors, those not shared had lower generation probabilities.

Adult Caucasians living in Nashville, Tennessee made up all of the donors. Sequenced by immunoSEQ multiplex PCR; TCRdb stores in-frame clones only, minus some. The table lists over 1.5 million clones, about 98% of them singletons. Notes on this clone: The antigen remains undetermined.

The germline V and J ends were trimmed by 3 bases and 0 bases, with 19 bases remaining between them. Germline-derived CDR1 and CDR2 are SGHAT and FQNNGV. The CDR3 totals 18 residues. This receptor was taken from a man between 25 and 39 years old in good health. The specimen sequenced was naive CD4+ T cells sorted from blood. Subset indicated: CD45RA+ positively selected. The chain is built from TRBV11-2 and TRBJ2-3; the D gene could be TRBD1 or TRBD2 (5 bases each). CDR3 amino acids: CASSLTASSGPSTDTQYF. As DNA, the CDR3 is TGTGCCAGCAGCTTGACAGCGTCCTCGGGACCTAGCACAGATACGCAGTATTTT.